This is a list of T cell receptor beta chains from one sample in a study of cytomegalovirus exposure and HLA in healthy donors. The method was immunoSEQ multiplex PCR; TCRdb's version includes in-frame clones alone and lacks a portion of them. This repertoire shows 95,000 to 150,000 clones, around three quarters found once; its top ten account for about 13%. Sequencing was performed on PBMCs. The receptors stem from a woman aged 60-70 years in good health and CMV-seropositive. Both conserved end residues are part of each CDR3. The D gene is left open where the match is weak. Where a row states a size, it is once, few, many or the class of an expanded clone; other rows omit it.

abundance,j_gene,v_gene,d_gene,CDR3nt,CDR3aa
few,TRBJ1-4,TRBV5-1,-,TGCGCCAGCAGCCCAAGAGACAGGTCAGAAAAACTGTTTTTT,CASSPRDRSEKLFF
-,TRBJ2-1,TRBV7-2,TRBD2,TGTGCCAGCAGCCCCGGGACTAGCGGGATAGGAGGGGGGTACAATGAGCAGTTCTTC,CASSPGTSGIGGGYNEQFF
-,TRBJ2-1,TRBV4-2,TRBD2,TGTGCCAGCAGCCAGAGCGGGGGGGAACACAATGAGCAGTTCTTC,CASSQSGGEHNEQFF
once,TRBJ1-1,TRBV7-9,-,TGTGCCAGCAGCTACCCCGAGGAAGCTTTCTTT,CASSYPEEAFF
-,TRBJ2-7,TRBV28,TRBD1,TGTGCCAGCAGTTTGAGTACAGGGGGCGGCGAGCAGTACTTC,CASSLSTGGGEQYF
-,TRBJ2-3,TRBV6-4,-,TGTGCCAGCAGTGACAGGACGGGAAGTGGGCCAGATACGCAGTATTTT,CASSDRTGSGPDTQYF
-,TRBJ2-7,TRBV7-9,-,TGTGCCAGCAGCCCACGGCAGCCCTTAGCCGAGCAGTACTTC,CASSPRQPLAEQYF
-,TRBJ2-5,TRBV7-3,-,TGTGCCAGCAGCTTAGGTCCAGGGCCGCCCGAGACCCAGTACTTC,CASSLGPGPPETQYF
-,TRBJ1-2,TRBV7-6,TRBD1,TGTGCCAGCAGCCGAGACAGGGGAGAGGGCTACACCTTC,CASSRDRGEGYTF
-,TRBJ1-1,TRBV5-1,TRBD1,TGCGCCAGCAGCTTGGTACCAGGGGGCTATTCTGAAGCTTTCTTT,CASSLVPGGYSEAFF
-,TRBJ1-3,TRBV6-5,-,TGTGCCAGCAGTTACTCCCTCTCTGGAAACACCATATATTTT,CASSYSLSGNTIYF
once,TRBJ2-1,TRBV4-3,-,TGCGCCAGCAGCCAACGGGACACCCGATTGGGGCATGAGCAGTTCTTC,CASSQRDTRLGHEQFF
few,TRBJ2-7,TRBV6-5,-,TGTGCCAGCAGTTACAGGAGGGGCGAGCAGTACTTC,CASSYRRGEQYF
-,TRBJ2-3,TRBV13,-,TGTGCCAGCAGCTCCCTTGGAGGTAGAAGCACAGATACGCAGTATTTT,CASSSLGGRSTDTQYF
-,TRBJ2-5,TRBV4-1,-,TGCGCCAGCAGCCAGGCAGGGAAAGAGACCCAGTACTTC,CASSQAGKETQYF
-,TRBJ2-5,TRBV5-4,TRBD2,TGTGCCAGCAGCTTGGGGGGAGCGGGGCAAGAGACCCAGTACTTC,CASSLGGAGQETQYF
-,TRBJ1-2,TRBV11-2,TRBD1,TGTGCCAGCAGCTTAGATTTTGACAGGGGAATTGAAAATGGCTACACCTTC,CASSLDFDRGIENGYTF